This TCR beta chain was captured in a study of identifying expanded T cells in peripheral blood. Study results and limitations: Over around two and four weeks, about 15 and 18 clones changed, versus around 1.3 between replicates. Clone count variance between two-week samples rose with total template count.

Collection occurred without any documented infections or immune events in donors. Sequencing used immunoSEQ multiplex PCR; TCRdb keeps in-frame clones, though not all of them. The sample holds some 95,000 clones, approximately 88% seen once. On this clone: Its antigen is currently unknown.

Germline CDR1 reads MNHEY; CDR2 reads SVGAGI. CDR3 length equals 15 residues. Trimming cost V 5 bases and J 6 bases; bases outside gene matches: 9. The sequencing input was blood. The clonotype originates from a person aged 18 to 69 in good health. The chain joins TRBV6-5 to TRBJ1-4; 7 bases line up with TRBD1. CDR3 in DNA: TGTGCCAGCAGTCTCCTGACAGGGAGGGATGAAAAACTGTTTTTT. This encodes CASSLLTGRDEKLFF.